Below are 11 T cell receptor beta chains sequenced from a single sample in a study of blood T cell repertoires in COVID-19. Repertoires were generated with immunoSEQ multiplex PCR, while TCRdb's copy carries only in-frame clones and drops some. The data show around 92,000 clones, roughly 84% seen once. Source material: peripheral blood. These receptors originate from a woman aged 60-75 years in a cohort sampled during active or convalescent COVID-19.

This chain joins TRBV12-5 and TRBJ1-2; 9 nucleotides align to TRBD1. The junction had 8 bases not matched to a gene; V was cut back by 5 bases and J by 4 bases. Germline assignment: CDR1 LGHNT and CDR2 FRNRAP. This CDR3 has 15 amino acids. The CDR3 DNA sequence: TGTGCTAGTGGTAGCACAGGGGGCGCAGGCTATGGCTACACCTTC. The encoded protein is CASGSTGGAGYGYTF.

V is TRBV19 and J is TRBJ2-1; a weak D match, TRBD2 (7 bases). Germline assignment: CDR1 LNHDA and CDR2 SQIVND (reference sequence). This CDR3 has 16 amino acids. V was cut by 0 bases and J by 4 bases, with 13 bases left in between. As DNA, the CDR3 is TGTGCCAGTAGTATAGATTTCGGGGGGCCGTACAATGAGCAGTTCTTC. Its translation: CASSIDFGGPYNEQFF.

This clone was counted a single time. This chain joins TRBV5-1 and TRBJ1-1; the match to TRBD1 covers 7 bases. This CDR3 comprises 16 residues. The germline V gene has CDR1 SGHRS and CDR2 YFSETQ. V trimming: 4 bases; J trimming: 5 bases; junction bases outside the gene matches: 14. The CDR3 here is CASSPWNTGVETEAFF. DNA of the CDR3: TGCGCCAGCAGCCCTTGGAATACAGGGGTGGAAACTGAAGCTTTCTTT.

CDR3 nucleotides: TGTGCCAGTAGGGTACAGGGGCCTCTGAACACTGAAGCTTTCTTT. Encoded protein: CASRVQGPLNTEAFF. This chain links TRBV19 with TRBJ1-1, with TRBD1 identical over 7 bases. After removal of 6 bases from V and 0 bases from J, the junction contained 7 bases not matched to a gene. Looked up from germline, CDR1 is LNHDA and CDR2 is SQIVND (reference sequence). The length of the CDR3 is 15 residues.

J is TRBJ2-1 and V is TRBV5-1; 12 bases agree with TRBD2. The germline V gene has CDR1 SGHRS and CDR2 YFSETQ. The CDR3 has 17 amino acids. V was clipped by 0 bases and J by 7 bases; unmatched bases: 8. CDR3 protein: CASSLAGLAGGRNEQFF. Here the CDR3 DNA reads TGCGCCAGCAGCTTGGCGGGTCTAGCGGGAGGGCGTAATGAGCAGTTCTTC.

In this sample, this clone turned up once. The chain joins TRBV19 to TRBJ1-1; weak D call: TRBD1 (6 bases). Germline values: CDR1 LNHDA, CDR2 SQIVND (reference sequence). This CDR3 comprises 17 residues. V was cut by 1 base and J by 4 bases, with 19 bases left in between. In nucleotides, the CDR3 is TGTGCCAGTAGTATAGTTTTGACAGGAATTCTTAGCACTGAAGCTTTCTTT. Its protein is CASSIVLTGILSTEAFF.

This chain links TRBV6-4 with TRBJ2-1, with a weak D call TRBD1 (6 bases). The CDR3 contains 19 residues. Trimming removed 8 bases at V and 0 bases at J, with 26 bases between. Looked up from germline, CDR1 is MRHNA and CDR2 is SNTAGT. CDR3 protein: CASPSWGPRTASSYNEQFF. CDR3 bases: TGTGCCAGCCCTTCATGGGGCCCCAGGACAGCGAGCTCCTACAATGAGCAGTTCTTC.

This chain connects TRBV7-2 to TRBJ2-7; TRBD1 agrees at 7 bases. Per germline, CDR1 SGHTA and CDR2 FQGNSA. The J segment lost 3 bases and the V segment lost 5 bases, leaving 7 bases of the junction unmatched. The CDR3 is 14 amino acids. The CDR3 region has the DNA TGTGCCAGCAGCGCCTACAGGGGAAGCTACGAGCAGTACTTC. This encodes CASSAYRGSYEQYF.

The genes are TRBV18 and TRBJ1-2; TRBD1 aligns across 8 bases. The V segment lost 5 bases and the J segment 4 bases; nucleotides outside the gene matches: 6. Germline values: CDR1 KGHSH, CDR2 LQKENI. The CDR3 extends over 14 amino acids. CDR3 sequence reads: CASSGQGLGYGYTF. In DNA, the CDR3 is TGTGCCAGCTCAGGACAGGGATTGGGCTATGGCTACACCTTC.

This clone showed up just once. The V call is TRBV3-1 (or the pseudogene TRBV3-2), the J call TRBJ1-1, with unresolved D. V was shortened by 0 bases and J by 7 bases, with 9 bases between the two germline ends. The CDR3 is made up of 13 amino acids. The V gene's germline CDR1 is LGHDT and CDR2 YNNKEL (reference sequence). The DNA of the CDR3 is TGTGCCAGCAGCCAAGATGTGAGGCGTGAAGCTTTCTTT. Its protein product is CASSQDVRREAFF.

This clone was seen a single time. The genes are TRBV15 and TRBJ1-2; TRBD1 matches at 10 bases. The germline CDR1 and CDR2 sequences are LNHNV and YYDKDF (reference sequence). The CDR3 runs 15 residues. The V gene end was trimmed by 1 base and the J gene end by 6 bases; junction bases not matched to a gene: 5. The CDR3 DNA sequence: TGTGCCACCAGCAGAGTGACAGGGGGCGTCGATGGCTACACCTTC. This sequence encodes CATSRVTGGVDGYTF. The full variable domain, its missing parts supplied by reference TRBV15 and TRBJ1-2, is DAMVIQNPRYQVTQFGKPVTLSCSQTLNHNVMYWYQQKSSQAPKLLFHYYDKDFNNEADTPDNFQSRRPNTSFCFLDIRSPGLGDTAMYLCATSRVTGGVDGYTFGSGTRLTVV.